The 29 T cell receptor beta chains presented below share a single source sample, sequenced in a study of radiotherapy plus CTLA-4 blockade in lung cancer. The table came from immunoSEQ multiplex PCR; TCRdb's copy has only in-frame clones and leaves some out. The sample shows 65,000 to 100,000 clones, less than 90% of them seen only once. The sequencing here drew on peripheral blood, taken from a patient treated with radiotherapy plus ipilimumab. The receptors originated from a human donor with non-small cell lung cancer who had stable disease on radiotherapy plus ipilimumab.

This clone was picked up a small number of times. This CDR3 reads CASSESGGGEQFF. As DNA, the CDR3 is TGTGCCAGCAGTGAATCAGGGGGGGGTGAGCAGTTCTTC. This chain uses TRBV6-1 with TRBJ2-1, with D perhaps being TRBD1 or TRBD2 (7 bases each). Germline CDR1 and CDR2: MNHNS and SASEGT. There are 13 residues in the CDR3. Trimming removed 2 bases from V and 9 bases from J, with 11 bases in between.

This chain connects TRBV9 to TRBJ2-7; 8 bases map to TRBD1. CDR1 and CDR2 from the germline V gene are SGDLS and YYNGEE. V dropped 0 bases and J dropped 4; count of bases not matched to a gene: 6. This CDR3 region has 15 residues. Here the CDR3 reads CASSVAGTGTYEQYF. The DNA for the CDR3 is TGTGCCAGCAGCGTAGCCGGGACAGGAACGTACGAGCAGTACTTC.

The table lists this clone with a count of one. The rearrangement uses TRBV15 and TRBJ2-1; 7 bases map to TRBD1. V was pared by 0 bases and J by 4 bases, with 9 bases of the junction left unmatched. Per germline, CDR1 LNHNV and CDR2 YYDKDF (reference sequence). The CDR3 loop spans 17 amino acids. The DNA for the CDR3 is TGTGCCACCAGCAGAGATCCCGGGACAGCCAGATACAATGAGCAGTTCTTC. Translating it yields CATSRDPGTARYNEQFF.

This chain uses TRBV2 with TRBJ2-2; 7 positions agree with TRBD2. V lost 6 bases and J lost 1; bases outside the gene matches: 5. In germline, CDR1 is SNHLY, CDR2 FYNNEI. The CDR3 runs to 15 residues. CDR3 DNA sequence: TGTGCCAGCAGCGCTAGCGGACTGAACACCGGGGAGCTGTTTTTT. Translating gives CASSASGLNTGELFF.

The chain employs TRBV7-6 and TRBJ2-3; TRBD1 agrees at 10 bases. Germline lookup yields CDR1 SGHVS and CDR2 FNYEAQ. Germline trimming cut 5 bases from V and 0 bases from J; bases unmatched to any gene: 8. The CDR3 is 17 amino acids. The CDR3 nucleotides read TGTGCCAGCAGCCTAAGACAGGGGGCGGTGAGCACAGATACGCAGTATTTT. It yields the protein CASSLRQGAVSTDTQYF.

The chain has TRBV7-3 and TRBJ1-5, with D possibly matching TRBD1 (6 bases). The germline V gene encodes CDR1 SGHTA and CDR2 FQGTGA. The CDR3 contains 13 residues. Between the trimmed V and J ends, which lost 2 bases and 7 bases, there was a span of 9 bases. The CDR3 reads CASSLQGNQPQHF. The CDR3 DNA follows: TGTGCCAGCAGCTTACAGGGGAACCAGCCCCAGCATTTT.

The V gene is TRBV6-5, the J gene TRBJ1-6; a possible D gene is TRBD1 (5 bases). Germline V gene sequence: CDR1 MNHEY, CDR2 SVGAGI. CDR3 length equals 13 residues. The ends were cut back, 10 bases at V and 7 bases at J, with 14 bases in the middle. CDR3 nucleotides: TGTGCCACTGACACTAGGGGCAATTCACCCCTCCACTTT. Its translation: CATDTRGNSPLHF.

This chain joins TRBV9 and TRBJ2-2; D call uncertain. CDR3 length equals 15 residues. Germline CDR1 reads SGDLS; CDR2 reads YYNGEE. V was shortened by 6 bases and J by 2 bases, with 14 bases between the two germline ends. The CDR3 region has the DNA TGTGCCAGCACCGGTCTAGGGCTAAACACCGGGGAGCTGTTTTTT. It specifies CASTGLGLNTGELFF.

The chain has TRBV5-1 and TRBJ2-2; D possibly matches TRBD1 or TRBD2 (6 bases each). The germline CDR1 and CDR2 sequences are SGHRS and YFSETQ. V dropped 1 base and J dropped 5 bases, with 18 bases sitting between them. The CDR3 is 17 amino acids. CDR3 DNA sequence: TGCGCCAGCAGCTTGAGGGGCGGAGGGGGAAGAACCGGGGAGCTGTTTTTT. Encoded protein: CASSLRGGGGRTGELFF.

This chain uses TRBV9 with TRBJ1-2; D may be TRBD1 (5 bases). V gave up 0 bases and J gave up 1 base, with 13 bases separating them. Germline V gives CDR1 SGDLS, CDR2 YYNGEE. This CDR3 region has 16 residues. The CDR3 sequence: CASSVASRDRNYGYTF. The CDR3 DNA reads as TGTGCCAGCAGCGTAGCTAGCAGGGATCGTAACTATGGCTACACCTTC.

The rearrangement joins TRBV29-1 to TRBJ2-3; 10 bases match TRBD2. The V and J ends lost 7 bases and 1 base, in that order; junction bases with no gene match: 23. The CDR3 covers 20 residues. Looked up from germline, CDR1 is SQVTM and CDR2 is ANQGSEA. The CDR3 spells CSAVGPNSGRSRLGTDTQYF. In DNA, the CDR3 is TGCAGCGCTGTAGGGCCTAATAGCGGGAGGTCCCGTTTGGGCACAGATACGCAGTATTTT.

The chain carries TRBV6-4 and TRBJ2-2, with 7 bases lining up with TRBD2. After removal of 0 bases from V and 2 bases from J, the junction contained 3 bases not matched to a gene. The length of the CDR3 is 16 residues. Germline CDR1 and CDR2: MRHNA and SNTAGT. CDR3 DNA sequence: TGTGCCAGCAGTGACTCGTCTAGCGGAAACACCGGGGAGCTGTTTTTT. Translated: CASSDSSSGNTGELFF.

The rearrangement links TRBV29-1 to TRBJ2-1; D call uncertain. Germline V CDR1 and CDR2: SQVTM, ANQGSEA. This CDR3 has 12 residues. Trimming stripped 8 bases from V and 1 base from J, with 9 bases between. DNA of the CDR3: TGCAGCCTGACCTCTTCCTACAATGAGCAGTTCTTC. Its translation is CSLTSSYNEQFF.

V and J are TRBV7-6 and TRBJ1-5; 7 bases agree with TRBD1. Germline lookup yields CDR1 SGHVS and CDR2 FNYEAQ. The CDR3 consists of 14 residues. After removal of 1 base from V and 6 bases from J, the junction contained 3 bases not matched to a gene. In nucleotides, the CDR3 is TGTGCCAGCAGCTTAGGAGGGGGCGGTCAGCCCCAGCATTTT. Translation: CASSLGGGGQPQHF.

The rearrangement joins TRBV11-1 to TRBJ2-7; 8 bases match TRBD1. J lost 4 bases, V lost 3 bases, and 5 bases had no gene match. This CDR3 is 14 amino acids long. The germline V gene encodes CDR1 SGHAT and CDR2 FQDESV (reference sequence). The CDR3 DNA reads TGTGCCAGCAGCTTGAAACAGGGGGTGTACGAGCAGTACTTC. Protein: CASSLKQGVYEQYF.

In nucleotides, the CDR3 is TGTGCCAGTGACAGGGGAATTTTAAGCTCCTACAATGAGCAGTTCTTC. Amino acids: CASDRGILSSYNEQFF. The chain employs TRBV5-5 and TRBJ2-1, with TRBD1 matching over 8 bases. Unmatched junction bases numbered 10, after V lost 8 bases and J lost 0 bases. The CDR3 is 16 residues long. In germline, CDR1 is SGHKS, CDR2 YYEKEE (reference sequence).

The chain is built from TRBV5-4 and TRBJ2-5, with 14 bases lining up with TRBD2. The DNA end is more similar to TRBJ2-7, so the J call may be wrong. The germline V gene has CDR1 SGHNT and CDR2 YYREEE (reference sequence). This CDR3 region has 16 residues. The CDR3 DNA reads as TGTGCCAGCAGCTTACCGGGACTAGCGGGAGAGTCCGAGCAGTACTTC. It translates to CASSLPGLAGESEQYF.

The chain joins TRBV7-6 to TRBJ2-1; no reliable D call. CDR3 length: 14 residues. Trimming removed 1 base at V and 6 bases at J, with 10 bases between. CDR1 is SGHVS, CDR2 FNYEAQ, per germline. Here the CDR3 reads CASSLVGQTNEQFF. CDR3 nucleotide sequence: TGTGCCAGCAGCTTAGTAGGTCAGACCAATGAGCAGTTCTTC.

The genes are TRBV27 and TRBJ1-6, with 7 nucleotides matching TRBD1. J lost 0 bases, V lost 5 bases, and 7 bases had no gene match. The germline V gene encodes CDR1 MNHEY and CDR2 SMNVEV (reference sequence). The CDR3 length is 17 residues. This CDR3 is CASSRLTGSSYNSPLHF. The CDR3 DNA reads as TGTGCCAGCAGTCGACTGACAGGGTCCTCCTATAATTCACCCCTCCACTTT.

CDR3: CASSFTPGWGNEQFF. CDR3 sequence (DNA): TGTGCCAGCAGTTTTACCCCCGGCTGGGGCAATGAGCAGTTCTTC. This chain uses TRBV27 with TRBJ2-1; D is unresolved. The V and J ends lost 3 bases and 6 bases respectively, with 15 bases between them. This CDR3 is 15 amino acids long. The germline gives CDR1 MNHEY, CDR2 SMNVEV (reference sequence).

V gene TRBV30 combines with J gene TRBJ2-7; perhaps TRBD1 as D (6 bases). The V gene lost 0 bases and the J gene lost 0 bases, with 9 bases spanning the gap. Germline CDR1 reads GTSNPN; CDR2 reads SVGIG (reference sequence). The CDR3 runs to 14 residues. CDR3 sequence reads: CAWSVGGSSYEQYF. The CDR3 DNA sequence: TGTGCCTGGAGTGTAGGGGGAAGCTCCTACGAGCAGTACTTC.

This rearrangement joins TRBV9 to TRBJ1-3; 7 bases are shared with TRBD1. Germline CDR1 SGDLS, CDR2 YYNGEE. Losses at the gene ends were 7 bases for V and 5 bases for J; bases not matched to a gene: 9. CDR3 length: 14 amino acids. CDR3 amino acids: CASSQGGQRNTIYF. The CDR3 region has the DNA TGTGCCAGCTCGCAGGGGGGGCAAAGAAACACCATATATTTT.

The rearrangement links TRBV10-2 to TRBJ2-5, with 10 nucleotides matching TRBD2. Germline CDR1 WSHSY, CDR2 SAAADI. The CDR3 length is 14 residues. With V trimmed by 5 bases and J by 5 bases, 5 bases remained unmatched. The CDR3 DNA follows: TGCGCCAGCAGTATACTAGCGGGATTGGAGACCCAGTACTTC. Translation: CASSILAGLETQYF.

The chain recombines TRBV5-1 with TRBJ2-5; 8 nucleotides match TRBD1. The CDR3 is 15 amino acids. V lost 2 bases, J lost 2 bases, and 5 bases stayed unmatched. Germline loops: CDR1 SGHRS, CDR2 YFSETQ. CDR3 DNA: TGCGCCAGCAGCTTAACAGGGGGACCTCAAGAGACCCAGTACTTC. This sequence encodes CASSLTGGPQETQYF.

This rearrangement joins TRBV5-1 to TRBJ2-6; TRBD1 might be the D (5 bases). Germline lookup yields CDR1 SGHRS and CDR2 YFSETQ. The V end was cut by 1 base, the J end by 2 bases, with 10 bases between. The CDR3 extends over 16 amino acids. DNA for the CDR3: TGCGCCAGCAGCTTGCCGACAGTTGCTGGGGCCAACGTCCTGACTTTC. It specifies CASSLPTVAGANVLTF. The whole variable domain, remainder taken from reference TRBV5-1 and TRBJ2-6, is KAGVTQTPRYLIKTRGQQVTLSCSPISGHRSVSWYQQTPGQGLQFLFEYFSETQRNKGNFPGRFSGRQFSNSRSEMNVSTLELGDSALYLCASSLPTVAGANVLTFGAGSRLTVL.

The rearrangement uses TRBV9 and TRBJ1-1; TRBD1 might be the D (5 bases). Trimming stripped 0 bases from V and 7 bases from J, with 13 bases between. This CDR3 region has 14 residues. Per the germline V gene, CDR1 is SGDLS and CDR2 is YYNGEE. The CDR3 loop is CASSVVEGKGEAFF. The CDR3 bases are TGTGCCAGCAGCGTAGTGGAGGGGAAGGGTGAAGCTTTCTTT.

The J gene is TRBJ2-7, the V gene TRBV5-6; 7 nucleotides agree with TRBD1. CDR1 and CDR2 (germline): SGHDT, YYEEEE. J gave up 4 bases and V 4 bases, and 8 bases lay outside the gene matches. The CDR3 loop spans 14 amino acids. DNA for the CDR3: TGTGCCAGCAGCCTTGGACAGGTAGGATACGAGCAGTACTTC. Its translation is CASSLGQVGYEQYF.

CDR3 region: CASSLTVLSYEQYF. The DNA for the CDR3 is TGTGCCAGCAGCTTAACAGTCCTTTCCTACGAGCAGTACTTC. The chain joins TRBV11-3 to TRBJ2-7; D remains unclear. V was pared by 2 bases and J by 1 base, with 9 bases between. CDR1 and CDR2 from the germline V gene are SGHNT and YENEEA. This CDR3 comprises 14 residues. The variable domain in full, with the rest retrieved from reference TRBV11-3 and TRBJ2-7, is EAGVVQSPRYKIIEKKQPVAFWCNPISGHNTLYWYLQNLGQGPELLIRYENEEAVDDSQLPKDRFSAERLKGVDSTLKIQPAELGDSAVYLCASSLTVLSYEQYFGPGTRLTVT.

The CDR3: CASSLGHLLRDTEAFF. The CDR3 DNA follows: TGTGCCAGCAGCTTAGGACACCTGCTCCGGGACACTGAAGCTTTCTTT. The V and J genes are TRBV7-9 and TRBJ1-1; D gene unclear. This CDR3 has 16 amino acids. Trimming stripped 1 base from V and 3 bases from J, with 15 bases between. Germline V gene lookup returns CDR1 SEHNR and CDR2 FQNEAQ (reference sequence).